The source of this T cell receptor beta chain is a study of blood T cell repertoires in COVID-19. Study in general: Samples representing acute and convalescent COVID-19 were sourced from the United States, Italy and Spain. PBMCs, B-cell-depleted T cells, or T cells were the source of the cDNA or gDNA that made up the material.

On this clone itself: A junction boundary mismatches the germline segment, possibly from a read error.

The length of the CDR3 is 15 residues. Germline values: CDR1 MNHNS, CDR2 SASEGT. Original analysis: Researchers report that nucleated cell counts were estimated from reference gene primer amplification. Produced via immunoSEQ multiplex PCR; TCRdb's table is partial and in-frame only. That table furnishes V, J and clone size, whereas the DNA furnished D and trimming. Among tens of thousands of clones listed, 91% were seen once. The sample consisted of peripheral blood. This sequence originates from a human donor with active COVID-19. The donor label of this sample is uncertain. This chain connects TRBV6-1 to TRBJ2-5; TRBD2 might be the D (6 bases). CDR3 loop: CASSEGWGEWETQYF. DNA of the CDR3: TGTGCCAGCAGCGAAGGGTGGGGGGAATGGGAGACCCAGTACTTC.